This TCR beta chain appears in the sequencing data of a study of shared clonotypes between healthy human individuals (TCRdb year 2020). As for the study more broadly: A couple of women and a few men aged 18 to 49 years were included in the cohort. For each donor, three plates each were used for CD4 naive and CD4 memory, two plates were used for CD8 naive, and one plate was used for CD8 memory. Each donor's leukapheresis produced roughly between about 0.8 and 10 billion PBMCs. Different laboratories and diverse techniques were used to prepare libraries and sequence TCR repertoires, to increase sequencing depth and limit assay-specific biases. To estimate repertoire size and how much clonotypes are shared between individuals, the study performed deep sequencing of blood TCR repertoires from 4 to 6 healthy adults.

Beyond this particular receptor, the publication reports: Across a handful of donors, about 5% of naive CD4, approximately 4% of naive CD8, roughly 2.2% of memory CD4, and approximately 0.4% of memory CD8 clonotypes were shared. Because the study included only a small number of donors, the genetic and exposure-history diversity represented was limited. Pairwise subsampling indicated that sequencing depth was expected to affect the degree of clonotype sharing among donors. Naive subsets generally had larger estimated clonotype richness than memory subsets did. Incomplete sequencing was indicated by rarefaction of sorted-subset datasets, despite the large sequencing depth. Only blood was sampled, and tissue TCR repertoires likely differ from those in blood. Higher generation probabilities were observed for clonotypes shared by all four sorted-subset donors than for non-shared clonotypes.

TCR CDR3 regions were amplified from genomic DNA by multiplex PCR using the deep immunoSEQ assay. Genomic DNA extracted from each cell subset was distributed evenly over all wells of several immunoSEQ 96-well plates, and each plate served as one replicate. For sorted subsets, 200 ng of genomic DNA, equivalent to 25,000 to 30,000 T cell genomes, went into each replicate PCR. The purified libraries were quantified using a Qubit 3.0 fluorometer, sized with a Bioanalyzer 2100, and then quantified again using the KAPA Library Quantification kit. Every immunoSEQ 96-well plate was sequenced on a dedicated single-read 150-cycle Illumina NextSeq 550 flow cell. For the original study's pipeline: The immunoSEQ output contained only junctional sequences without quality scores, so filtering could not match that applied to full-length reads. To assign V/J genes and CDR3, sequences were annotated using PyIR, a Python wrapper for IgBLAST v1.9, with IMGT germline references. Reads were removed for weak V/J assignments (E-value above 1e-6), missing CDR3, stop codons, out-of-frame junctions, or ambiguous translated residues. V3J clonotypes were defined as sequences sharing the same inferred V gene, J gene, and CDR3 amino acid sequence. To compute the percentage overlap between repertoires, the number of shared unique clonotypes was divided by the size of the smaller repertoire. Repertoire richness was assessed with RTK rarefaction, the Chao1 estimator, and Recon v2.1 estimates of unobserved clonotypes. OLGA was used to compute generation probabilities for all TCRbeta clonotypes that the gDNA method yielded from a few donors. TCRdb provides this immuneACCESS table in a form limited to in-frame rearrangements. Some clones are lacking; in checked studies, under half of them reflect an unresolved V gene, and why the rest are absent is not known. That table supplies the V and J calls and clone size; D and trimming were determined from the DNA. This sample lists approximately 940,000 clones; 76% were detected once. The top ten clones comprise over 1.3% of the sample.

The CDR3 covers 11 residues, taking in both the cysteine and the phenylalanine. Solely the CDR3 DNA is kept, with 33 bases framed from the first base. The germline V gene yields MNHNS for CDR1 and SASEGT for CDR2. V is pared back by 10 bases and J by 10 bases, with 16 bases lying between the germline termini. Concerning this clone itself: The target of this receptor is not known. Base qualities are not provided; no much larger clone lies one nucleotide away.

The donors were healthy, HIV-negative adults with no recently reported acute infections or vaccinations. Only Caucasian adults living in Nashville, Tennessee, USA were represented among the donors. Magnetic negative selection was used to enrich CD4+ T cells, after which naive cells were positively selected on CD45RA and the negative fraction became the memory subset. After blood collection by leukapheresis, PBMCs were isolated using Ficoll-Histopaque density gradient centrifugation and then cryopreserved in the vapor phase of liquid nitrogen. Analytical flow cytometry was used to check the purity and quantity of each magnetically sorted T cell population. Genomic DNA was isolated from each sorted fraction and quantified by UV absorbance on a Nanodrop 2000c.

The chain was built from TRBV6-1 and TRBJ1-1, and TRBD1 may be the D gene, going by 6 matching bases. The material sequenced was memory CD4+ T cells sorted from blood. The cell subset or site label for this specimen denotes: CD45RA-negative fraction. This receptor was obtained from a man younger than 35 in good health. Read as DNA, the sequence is TGTGCCACCCACAGGGTGTCTGTAGCTTTCTTT. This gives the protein CATHRVSVAFF.